The sequence of this TCR beta chain was determined in a study of T cells after yellow fever vaccination. Study as a whole: Fractions containing few cells were prepared with SMART-Seq v4 Ultra Low Input.

V was cut by 5 bases and J by 0 bases, with 14 bases left in between. CDR3 size: 15 residues. CDR1 SGHRS and CDR2 YFSETQ come from the germline V gene. TCRdb reprocessed the 5' RACE reads via MiXCR and lists one record per CDR3 protein. This sample has 150,000 to 200,000 distinct CDR3 sequences, with 9.5% to 11% found just once. General observations from the study: Faster peaking, at day 5 versus 15, marked a secondary response that was weaker.

This clonotype occurred a few times. Its target is unknown. The rearrangement uses TRBV5-1 and TRBJ1-1, with a tentative D call TRBD1 (5 bases). This sequence originates from a man in his late teens or twenties who received the YFV17D yellow fever vaccine. The sequencing used CD8+ T cells sorted from PBMCs, collected 15 days after the yellow fever booster vaccination. This chain's CDR3 is CASRRSGRMNTEAFF. CDR3 nucleotides: TGCGCCAGCAGGAGATCGGGGCGCATGAACACTGAAGCTTTCTTT.